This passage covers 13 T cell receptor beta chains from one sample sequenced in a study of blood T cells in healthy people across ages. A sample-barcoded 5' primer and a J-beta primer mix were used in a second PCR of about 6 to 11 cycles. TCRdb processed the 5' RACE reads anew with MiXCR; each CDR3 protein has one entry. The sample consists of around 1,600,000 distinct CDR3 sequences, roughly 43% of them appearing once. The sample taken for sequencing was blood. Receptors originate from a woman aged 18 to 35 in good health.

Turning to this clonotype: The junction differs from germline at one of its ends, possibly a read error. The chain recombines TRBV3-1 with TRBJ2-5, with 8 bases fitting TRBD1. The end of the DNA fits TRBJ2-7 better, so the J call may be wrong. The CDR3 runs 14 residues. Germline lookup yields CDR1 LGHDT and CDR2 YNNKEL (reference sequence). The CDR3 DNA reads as TGTGCCGGCAGCCCCGGGACAGGAGAGTACGAGCAGTACTTC. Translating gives CAGSPGTGEYEQYF.

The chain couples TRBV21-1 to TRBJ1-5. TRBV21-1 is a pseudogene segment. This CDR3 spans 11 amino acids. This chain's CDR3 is CASSKLQPQHF. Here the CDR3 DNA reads TGTGCCAGCAGCAAACTTCAGCCCCAGCATTTT.

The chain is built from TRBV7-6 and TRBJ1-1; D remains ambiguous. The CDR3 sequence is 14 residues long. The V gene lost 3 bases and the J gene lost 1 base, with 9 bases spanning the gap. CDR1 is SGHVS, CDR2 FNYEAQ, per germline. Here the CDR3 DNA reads TGTGCCAGCAGCTTTAAAGTTTGGAACACTGAAGCTTTCTTT. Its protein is CASSFKVWNTEAFF.

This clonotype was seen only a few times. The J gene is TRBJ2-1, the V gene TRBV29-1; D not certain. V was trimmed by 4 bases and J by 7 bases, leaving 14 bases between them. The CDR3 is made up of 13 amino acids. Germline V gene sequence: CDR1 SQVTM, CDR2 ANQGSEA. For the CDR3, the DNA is TGCAGCGTTGTGGTTTCTGTTATGAATGAGCAGTTCTTC. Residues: CSVVVSVMNEQFF.

DNA for the CDR3: TGTGCCAGCAGCCCCCAATTCCTAGGGGGGGCTGGAAACACCATATATTTT. This encodes CASSPQFLGGAGNTIYF. The gene calls are TRBV4-2 and TRBJ1-3, with D perhaps TRBD1 (6 bases). The V end was cut by 4 bases, the J end by 2 bases, with 18 bases between. There are 17 residues in the CDR3. Per the germline V gene, CDR1 is LGHNA and CDR2 is YNFKEQ.

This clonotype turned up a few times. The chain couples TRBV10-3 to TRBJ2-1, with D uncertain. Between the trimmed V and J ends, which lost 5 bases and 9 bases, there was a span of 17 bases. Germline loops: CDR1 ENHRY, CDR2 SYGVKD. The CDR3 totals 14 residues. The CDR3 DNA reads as TGTGCCATCAGTCTCGTTGCTGTGAGAGGTGAGCAGTTCTTC. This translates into CAISLVAVRGEQFF.

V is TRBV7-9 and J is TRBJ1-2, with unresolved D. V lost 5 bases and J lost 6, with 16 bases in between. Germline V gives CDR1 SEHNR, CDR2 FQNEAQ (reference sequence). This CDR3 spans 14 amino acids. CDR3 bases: TGTGCCAGCAGCCCTATGTCCCTTGAGGATGGCTACACCTTC. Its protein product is CASSPMSLEDGYTF.

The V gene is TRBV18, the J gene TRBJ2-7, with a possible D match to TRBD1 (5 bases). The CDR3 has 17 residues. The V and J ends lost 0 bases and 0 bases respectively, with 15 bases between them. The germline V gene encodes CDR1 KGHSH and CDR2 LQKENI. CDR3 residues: CASSPPGPGIHSYEQYF. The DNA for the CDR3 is TGTGCCAGCTCACCACCAGGGCCAGGGATACACTCCTACGAGCAGTACTTC. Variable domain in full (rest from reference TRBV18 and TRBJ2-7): NAGVMQNPRHLVRRRGQEARLRCSPMKGHSHVYWYRQLPEEGLKFMVYLQKENIIDESGMPKERFSAEFPKEGPSILRIQQVVRGDSAAYFCASSPPGPGIHSYEQYFGPGTRLTVT.

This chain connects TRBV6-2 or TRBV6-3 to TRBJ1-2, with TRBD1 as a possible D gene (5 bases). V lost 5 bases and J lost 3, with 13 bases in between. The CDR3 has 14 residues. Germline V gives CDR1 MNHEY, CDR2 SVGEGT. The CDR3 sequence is CASSPRRVDYGYTF. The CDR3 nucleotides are TGTGCCAGCAGTCCTCGCAGGGTGGACTATGGCTACACCTTC.

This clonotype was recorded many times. The CDR3 sequence is CASSLVPEGGYTF. The CDR3 nucleotides read TGCGCCAGCAGCTTGGTACCCGAAGGAGGCTACACCTTC. The chain is built from TRBV5-1 and TRBJ1-2, with D unresolved. CDR1 SGHRS and CDR2 YFSETQ come from the germline V gene. Deletions cut 0 bases from V and 8 bases from J, with 11 bases between. This CDR3 spans 13 amino acids.

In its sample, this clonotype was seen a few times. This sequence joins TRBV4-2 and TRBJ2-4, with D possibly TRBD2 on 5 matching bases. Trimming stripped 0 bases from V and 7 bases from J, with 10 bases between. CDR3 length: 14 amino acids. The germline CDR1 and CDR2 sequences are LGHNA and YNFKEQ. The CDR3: CASSQEMERNIQYF. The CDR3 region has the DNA TGTGCCAGCAGCCAAGAGATGGAGCGGAACATTCAGTACTTC.

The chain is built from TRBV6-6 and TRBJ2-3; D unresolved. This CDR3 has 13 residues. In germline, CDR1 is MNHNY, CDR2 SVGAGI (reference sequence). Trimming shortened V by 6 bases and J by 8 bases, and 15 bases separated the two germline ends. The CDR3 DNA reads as TGTGCCAGCAGATACGCGGTAGCTGGTACGCAGTATTTT. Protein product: CASRYAVAGTQYF.

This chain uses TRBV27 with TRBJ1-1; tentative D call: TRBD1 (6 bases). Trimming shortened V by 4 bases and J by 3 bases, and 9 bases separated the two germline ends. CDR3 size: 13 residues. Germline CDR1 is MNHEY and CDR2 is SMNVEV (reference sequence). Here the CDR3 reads CASSWDTYTEAFF. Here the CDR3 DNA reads TGTGCCAGCAGTTGGGACACCTACACTGAAGCTTTCTTT.